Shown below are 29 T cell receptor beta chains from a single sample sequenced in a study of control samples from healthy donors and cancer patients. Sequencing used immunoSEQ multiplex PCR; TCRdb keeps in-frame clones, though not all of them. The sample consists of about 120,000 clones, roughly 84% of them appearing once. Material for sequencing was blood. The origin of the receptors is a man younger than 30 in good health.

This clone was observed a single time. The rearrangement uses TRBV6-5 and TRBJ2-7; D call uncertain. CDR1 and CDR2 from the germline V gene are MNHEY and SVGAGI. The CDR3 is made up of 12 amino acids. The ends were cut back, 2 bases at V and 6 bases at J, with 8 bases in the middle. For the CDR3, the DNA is TGTGCCAGCAGTTACAGTGTTGGCGAGCAGTACTTC. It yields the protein CASSYSVGEQYF.

The CDR3 loop reads CAWSVLRGESNQPQHF. In DNA form, the CDR3 reads TGTGCCTGGAGTGTACTTAGAGGGGAGAGCAATCAGCCCCAGCATTTT. V usage is TRBV30 and J usage is TRBJ1-5; tentatively, D is TRBD1 (5 bases). From germline, CDR1 is GTSNPN and CDR2 SVGIG (reference sequence). CDR3 length: 16 residues. V dropped 0 bases and J dropped 1 base, with 13 bases sitting between them.

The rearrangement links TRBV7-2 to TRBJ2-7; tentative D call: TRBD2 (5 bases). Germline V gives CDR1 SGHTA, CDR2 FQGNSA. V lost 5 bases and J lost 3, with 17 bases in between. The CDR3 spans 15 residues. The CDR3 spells CASSRSPSGYYEQYF. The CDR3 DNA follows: TGTGCCAGCAGCCGCTCCCCGAGCGGTTACTACGAGCAGTACTTC.

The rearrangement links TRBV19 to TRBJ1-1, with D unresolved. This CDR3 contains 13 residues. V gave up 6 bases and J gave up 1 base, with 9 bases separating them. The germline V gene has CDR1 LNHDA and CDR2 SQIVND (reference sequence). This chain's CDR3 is CASRFRGNTEAFF. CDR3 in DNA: TGTGCCAGTAGGTTCCGAGGGAACACTGAAGCTTTCTTT.

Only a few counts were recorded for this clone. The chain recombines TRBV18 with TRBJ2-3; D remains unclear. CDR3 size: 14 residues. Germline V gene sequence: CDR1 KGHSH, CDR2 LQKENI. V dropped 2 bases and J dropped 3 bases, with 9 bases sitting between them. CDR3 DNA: TGTGCCAGCTCACCATCGCTTGGGACAGATACGCAGTATTTT. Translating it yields CASSPSLGTDTQYF.

The CDR3 DNA is TGTGCCAGCAGCTCAGGCAACGCGAACACTGAAGCTTTCTTT. Its translation is CASSSGNANTEAFF. This chain links TRBV7-2 with TRBJ1-1; the D is unclear. Per germline, CDR1 SGHTA and CDR2 FQGNSA. V was cut by 4 bases and J by 1 base, with 10 bases left in between. The CDR3 is made up of 14 amino acids.

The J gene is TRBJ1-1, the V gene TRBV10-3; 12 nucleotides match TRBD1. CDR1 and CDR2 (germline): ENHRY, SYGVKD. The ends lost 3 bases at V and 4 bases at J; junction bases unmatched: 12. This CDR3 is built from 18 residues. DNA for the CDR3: TGTGCCATCAGTGACCCAACGCCGGGACAGGGGGCTTCCACTGAAGCTTTCTTT. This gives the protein CAISDPTPGQGASTEAFF.

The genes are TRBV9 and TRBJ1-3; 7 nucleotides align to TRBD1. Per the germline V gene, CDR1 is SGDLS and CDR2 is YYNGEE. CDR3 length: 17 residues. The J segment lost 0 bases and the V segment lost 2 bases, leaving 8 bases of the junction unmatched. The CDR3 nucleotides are TGTGCCAGCAGCGTTGAGACAGGGTACCGCTCTGGAAACACCATATATTTT. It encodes CASSVETGYRSGNTIYF. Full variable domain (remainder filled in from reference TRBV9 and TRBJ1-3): DSGVTQTPKHLITATGQRVTLRCSPRSGDLSVYWYQQSLDQGLQFLIQYYNGEERAKGNILERFSAQQFPDLHSELNLSSLELGDSALYFCASSVETGYRSGNTIYFGEGSWLTVV.

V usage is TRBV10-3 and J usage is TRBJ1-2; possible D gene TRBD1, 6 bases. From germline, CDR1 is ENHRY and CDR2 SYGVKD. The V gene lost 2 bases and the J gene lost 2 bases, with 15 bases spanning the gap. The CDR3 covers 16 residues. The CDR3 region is CAISETGQHRNYGYTF. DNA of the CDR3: TGTGCCATCAGTGAGACCGGACAGCATAGAAACTATGGCTACACCTTC.

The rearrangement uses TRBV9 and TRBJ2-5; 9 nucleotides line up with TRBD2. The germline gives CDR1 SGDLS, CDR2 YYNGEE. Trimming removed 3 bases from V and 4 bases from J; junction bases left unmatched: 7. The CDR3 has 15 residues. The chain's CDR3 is CASSAGTSTVETQYF. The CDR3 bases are TGTGCCAGCAGCGCCGGGACTAGCACCGTAGAGACCCAGTACTTC.

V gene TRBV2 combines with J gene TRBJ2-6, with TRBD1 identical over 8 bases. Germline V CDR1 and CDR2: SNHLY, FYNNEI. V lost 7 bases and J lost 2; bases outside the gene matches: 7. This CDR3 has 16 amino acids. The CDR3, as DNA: TGTGCCAGCACCGGGACAGGAGGGACTGGGGCCAACGTCCTGACTTTC. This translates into CASTGTGGTGANVLTF.

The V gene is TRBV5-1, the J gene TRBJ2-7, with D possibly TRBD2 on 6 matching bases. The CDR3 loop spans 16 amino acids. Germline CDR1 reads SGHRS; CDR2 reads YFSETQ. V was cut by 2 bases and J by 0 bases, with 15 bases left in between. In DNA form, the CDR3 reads TGCGCCAGCAGCTTTTTGTGGGAGGAGAGCTCCTACGAGCAGTACTTC. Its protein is CASSFLWEESSYEQYF.

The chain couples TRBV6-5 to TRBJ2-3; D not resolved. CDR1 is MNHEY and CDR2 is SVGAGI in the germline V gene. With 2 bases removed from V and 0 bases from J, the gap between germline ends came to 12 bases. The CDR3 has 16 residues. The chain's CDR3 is CASSYAGSPSTDTQYF. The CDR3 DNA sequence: TGTGCCAGCAGTTACGCAGGTTCTCCTAGCACAGATACGCAGTATTTT.

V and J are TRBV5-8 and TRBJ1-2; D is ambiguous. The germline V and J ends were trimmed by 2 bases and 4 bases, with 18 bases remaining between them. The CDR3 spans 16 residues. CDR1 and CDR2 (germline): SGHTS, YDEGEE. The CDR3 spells CASSFRSGSTLYGYTF. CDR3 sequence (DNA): TGTGCCAGCAGCTTCCGATCGGGATCCACCCTCTATGGCTACACCTTC. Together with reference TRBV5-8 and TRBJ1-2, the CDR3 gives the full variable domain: EAGVTQSPTHLIKTRGQQATLRCSPISGHTSVYWYQQALGLGLQFLLWYDEGEERNRGNFPPRFSGRQFPNYSSELNVNALELEDSALYLCASSFRSGSTLYGYTFGSGTRLTVV.

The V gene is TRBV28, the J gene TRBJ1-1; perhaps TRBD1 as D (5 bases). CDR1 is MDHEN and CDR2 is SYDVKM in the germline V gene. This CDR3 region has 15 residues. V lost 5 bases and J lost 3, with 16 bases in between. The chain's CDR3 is CASSPPDSPYTEAFF. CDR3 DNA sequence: TGTGCCAGCAGTCCCCCCGACAGTCCCTACACTGAAGCTTTCTTT.

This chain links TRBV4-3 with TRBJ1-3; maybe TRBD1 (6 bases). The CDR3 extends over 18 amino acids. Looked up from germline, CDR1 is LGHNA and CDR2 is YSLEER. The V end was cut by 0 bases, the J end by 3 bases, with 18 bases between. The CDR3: CASSQDEGGRVDGNTIYF. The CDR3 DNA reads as TGCGCCAGCAGCCAAGATGAGGGGGGGAGAGTGGATGGAAACACCATATATTTT.

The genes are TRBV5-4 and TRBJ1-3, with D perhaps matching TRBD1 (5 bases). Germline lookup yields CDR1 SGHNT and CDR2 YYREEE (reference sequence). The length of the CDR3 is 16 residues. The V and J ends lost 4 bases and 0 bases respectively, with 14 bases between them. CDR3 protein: CASSRGAGISGNTIYF. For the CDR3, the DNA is TGTGCCAGCAGCCGCGGCGCAGGGATCTCTGGAAACACCATATATTTT.

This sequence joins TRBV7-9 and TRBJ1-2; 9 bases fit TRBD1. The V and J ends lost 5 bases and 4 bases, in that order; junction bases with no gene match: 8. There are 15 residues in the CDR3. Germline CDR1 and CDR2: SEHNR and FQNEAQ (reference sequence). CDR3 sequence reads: CASSPGTGSSYGYTF. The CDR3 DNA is TGTGCCAGCAGCCCAGGGACAGGGTCGTCCTATGGCTACACCTTC.

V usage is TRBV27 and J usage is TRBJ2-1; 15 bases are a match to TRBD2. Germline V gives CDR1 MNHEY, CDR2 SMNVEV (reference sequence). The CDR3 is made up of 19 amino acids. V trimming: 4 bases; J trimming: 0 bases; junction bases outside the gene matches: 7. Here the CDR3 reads CASSSGLAGGRSSYNEQFF. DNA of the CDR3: TGTGCCAGCAGTTCAGGACTAGCGGGAGGGCGAAGCTCCTACAATGAGCAGTTCTTC.

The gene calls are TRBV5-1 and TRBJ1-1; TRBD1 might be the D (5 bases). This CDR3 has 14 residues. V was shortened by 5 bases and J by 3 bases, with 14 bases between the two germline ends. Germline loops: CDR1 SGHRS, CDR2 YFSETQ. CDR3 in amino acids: CASSGGDLDTEAFF. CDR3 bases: TGCGCCAGCAGTGGGGGGGACTTAGACACTGAAGCTTTCTTT.

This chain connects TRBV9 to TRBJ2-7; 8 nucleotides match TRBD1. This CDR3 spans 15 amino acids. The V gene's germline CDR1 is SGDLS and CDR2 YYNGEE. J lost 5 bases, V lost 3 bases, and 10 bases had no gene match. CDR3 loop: CASSAEGQGSHEQYF. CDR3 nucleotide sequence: TGTGCCAGCAGCGCGGAAGGACAGGGTAGCCACGAGCAGTACTTC.

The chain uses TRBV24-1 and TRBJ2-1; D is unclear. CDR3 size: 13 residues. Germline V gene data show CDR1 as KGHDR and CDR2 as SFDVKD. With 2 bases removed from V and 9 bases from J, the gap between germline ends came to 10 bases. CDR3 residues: CATSDSFKGEQFF. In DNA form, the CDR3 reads TGTGCCACCAGTGATTCCTTCAAAGGTGAGCAGTTCTTC.

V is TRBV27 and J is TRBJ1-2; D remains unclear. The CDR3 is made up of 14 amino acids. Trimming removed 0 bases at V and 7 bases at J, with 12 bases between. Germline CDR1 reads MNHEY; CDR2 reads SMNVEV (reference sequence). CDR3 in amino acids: CASSLSISTSGYTF. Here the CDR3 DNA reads TGTGCCAGCAGTTTATCGATCAGTACCTCTGGCTACACCTTC.

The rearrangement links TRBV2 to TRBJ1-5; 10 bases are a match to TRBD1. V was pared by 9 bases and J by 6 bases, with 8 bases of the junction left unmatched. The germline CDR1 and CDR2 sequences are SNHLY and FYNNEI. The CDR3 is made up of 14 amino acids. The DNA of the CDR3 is TGTGCCAGTCGGGACAGGGGCGGCGGTCAGCCCCAGCATTTT. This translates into CASRDRGGGQPQHF.

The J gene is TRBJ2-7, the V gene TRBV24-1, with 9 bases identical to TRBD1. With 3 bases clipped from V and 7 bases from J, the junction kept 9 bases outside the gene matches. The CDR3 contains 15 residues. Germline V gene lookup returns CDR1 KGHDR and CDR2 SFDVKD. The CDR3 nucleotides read TGTGCCACCAGTGATCCATTACAGGGGGCGCTGGAGCAGTACTTC. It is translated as CATSDPLQGALEQYF.

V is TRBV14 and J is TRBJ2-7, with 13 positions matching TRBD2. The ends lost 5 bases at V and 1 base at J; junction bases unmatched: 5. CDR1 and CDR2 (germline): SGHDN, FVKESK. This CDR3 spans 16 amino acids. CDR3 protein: CASSYGTSGTSYEQYF. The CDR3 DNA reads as TGTGCCAGCAGCTACGGGACTAGCGGGACTTCCTACGAGCAGTACTTC. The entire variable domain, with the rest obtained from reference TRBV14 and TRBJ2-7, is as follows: EAGVTQFPSHSVIEKGQTVTLRCDPISGHDNLYWYRRVMGKEIKFLLHFVKESKQDESGMPNNRFLAERTGGTYSTLKVQPAELEDSGVYFCASSYGTSGTSYEQYFGPGTRLTVT.

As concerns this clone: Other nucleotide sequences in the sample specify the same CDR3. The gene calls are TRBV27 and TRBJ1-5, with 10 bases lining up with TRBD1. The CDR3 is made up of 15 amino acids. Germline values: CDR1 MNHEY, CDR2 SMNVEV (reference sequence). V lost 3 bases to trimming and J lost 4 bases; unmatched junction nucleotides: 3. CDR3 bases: TGTGCCAGCAGTTTTGGGACAGGGGTAAATCAGCCCCAGCATTTT. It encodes CASSFGTGVNQPQHF.

As DNA, the CDR3 is TGTGCCACCAGCAGAGATCTAGAGACCCAGTACTTC. Amino acid sequence: CATSRDLETQYF. This chain joins TRBV15 and TRBJ2-5; D unclear. The V gene lost 0 bases and the J gene lost 4 bases, with 3 bases spanning the gap. CDR1 and CDR2 (germline): LNHNV, YYDKDF (reference sequence). The CDR3 runs to 12 residues.

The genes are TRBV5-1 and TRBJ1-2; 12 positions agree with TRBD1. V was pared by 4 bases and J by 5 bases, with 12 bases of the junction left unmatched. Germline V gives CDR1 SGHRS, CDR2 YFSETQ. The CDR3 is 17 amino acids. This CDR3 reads CASSDFGGQGALYGYTF. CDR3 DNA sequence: TGCGCCAGCAGCGATTTTGGGGGACAGGGGGCTCTGTATGGCTACACCTTC. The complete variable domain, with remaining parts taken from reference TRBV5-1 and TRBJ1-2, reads KAGVTQTPRYLIKTRGQQVTLSCSPISGHRSVSWYQQTPGQGLQFLFEYFSETQRNKGNFPGRFSGRQFSNSRSEMNVSTLELGDSALYLCASSDFGGQGALYGYTFGSGTRLTVV.